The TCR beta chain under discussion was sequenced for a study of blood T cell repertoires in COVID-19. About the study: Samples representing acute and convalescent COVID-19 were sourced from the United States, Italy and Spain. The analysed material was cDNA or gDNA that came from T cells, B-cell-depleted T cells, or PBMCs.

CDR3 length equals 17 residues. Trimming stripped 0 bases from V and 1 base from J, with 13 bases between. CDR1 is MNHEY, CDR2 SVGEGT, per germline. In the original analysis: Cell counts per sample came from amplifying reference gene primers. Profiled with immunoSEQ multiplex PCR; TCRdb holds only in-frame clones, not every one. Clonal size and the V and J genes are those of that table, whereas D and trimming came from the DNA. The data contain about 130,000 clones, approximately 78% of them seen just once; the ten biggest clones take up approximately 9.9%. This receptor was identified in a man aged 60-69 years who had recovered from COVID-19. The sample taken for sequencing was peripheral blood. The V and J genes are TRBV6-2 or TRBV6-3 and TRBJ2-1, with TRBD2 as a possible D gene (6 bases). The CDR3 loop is CASSYSEEGVSYNEQFF. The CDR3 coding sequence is TGTGCCAGCAGTTACTCGGAGGAGGGAGTGTCCTACAATGAGCAGTTCTTC.